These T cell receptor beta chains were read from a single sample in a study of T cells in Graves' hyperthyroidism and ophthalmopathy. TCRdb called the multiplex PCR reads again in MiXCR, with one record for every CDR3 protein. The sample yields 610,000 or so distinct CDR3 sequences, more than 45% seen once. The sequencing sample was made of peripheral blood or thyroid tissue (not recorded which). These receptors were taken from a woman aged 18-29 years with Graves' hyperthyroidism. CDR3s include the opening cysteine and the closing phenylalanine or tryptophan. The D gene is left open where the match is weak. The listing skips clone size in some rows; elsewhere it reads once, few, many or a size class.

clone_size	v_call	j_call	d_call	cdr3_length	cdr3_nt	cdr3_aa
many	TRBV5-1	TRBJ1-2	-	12	TGCGCCAGCAGGGAGGTCGTGGGCGGCTACACCTTC	CASREVVGGYTF
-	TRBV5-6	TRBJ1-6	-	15	TGTGCCAGCAGCCCTAAGCAGGGGTTTGGATCACCCCTCCACTTT	CASSPKQGFGSPLHF
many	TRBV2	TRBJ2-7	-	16	TGTGCCAGCAGTGCCCTGACTTCGAGGGCTCCTTACGAGCAGTACTTC	CASSALTSRAPYEQYF
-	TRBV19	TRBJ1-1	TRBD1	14	TGTGCCAGTAAGAACAGGGGGGGAAGCACTGAAGCTTTCTTT	CASKNRGGSTEAFF
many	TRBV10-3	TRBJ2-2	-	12	TGTGCCATCATAAATACCGCCGGGGAGCTGTTTTTT	CAIINTAGELFF
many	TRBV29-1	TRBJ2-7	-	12	TGCAGCGTTGAAGAAGGGACCTACGAGCAGTACTTC	CSVEEGTYEQYF
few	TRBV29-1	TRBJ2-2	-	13	TGCAGCGTGAAAAAACAGGGTGCCGGGGAGCTGTTTTTT	CSVKKQGAGELFF
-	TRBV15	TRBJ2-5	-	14	TGTGCCACCAGCAGAGTGGGAGAGTTAGAGACCCAGTACTTC	CATSRVGELETQYF
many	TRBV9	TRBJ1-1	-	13	TGTGCCAGCAGCGTAGCCCTGGGGACTGAAGCTTTCTTT	CASSVALGTEAFF
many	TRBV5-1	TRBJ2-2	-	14	TGCGCCAGCAGCCCCCGCCAGGGCGACGGGGAGCTGTTTTTT	CASSPRQGDGELFF
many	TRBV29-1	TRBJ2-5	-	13	TGCAGCGTTGATGTGGGGAACAGCGGGACCCAGTACTTC	CSVDVGNSGTQYF
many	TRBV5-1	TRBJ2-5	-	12	TGCGCCAGCAGGAACGGGCAAGAGACCCAGTACTTC	CASRNGQETQYF
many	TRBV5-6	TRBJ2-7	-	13	TGTGCCAGCAGCTTGGTACAGGGAGGAGAGCAGTACTTC	CASSLVQGGEQYF
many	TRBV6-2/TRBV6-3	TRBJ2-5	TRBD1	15	TGTGCCAGCAGTTACTCTCGGCAGGGGGCTGAGACCCAGTACTTC	CASSYSRQGAETQYF
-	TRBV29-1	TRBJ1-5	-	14	TGCAGCCTCGAGAGCGGAGGTAGCAATCAGCCCCAGCATTTT	CSLESGGSNQPQHF
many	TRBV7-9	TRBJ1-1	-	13	TGTGCCAGCAGCTTAGTACAGGATTCCGAAGCTTTCTTT	CASSLVQDSEAFF
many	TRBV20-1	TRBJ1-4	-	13	TGCAGTGCTACAGACCCCTTCGATGAAAAACTGTTTTTT	CSATDPFDEKLFF
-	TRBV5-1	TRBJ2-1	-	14	TGCGCCAGCGCTAGTGGGGACTCCTACAATGAGCAGTTCTTC	CASASGDSYNEQFF
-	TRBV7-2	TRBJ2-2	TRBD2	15	TGTGCCAGCAGCCTTAGCGGGGGTGGTACCGGGGAGCTGTTTTTT	CASSLSGGGTGELFF
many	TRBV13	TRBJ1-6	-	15	TGTGCCAGCAGCCCTCTTTCATCCCAGGGTTCACCCCTCCACTTT	CASSPLSSQGSPLHF
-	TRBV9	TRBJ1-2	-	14	TGTGCCAGCAGCGTTGAGCAGGGCATCTATGGCTACACCTTC	CASSVEQGIYGYTF
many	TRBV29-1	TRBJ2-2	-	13	TGCAGCGCCGCGTACCCAAACACCGGGGAGCTGTTTTTT	CSAAYPNTGELFF
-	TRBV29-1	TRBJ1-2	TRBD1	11	TGCAGCGTGGGACAGCACTATGGCTACACCTTC	CSVGQHYGYTF
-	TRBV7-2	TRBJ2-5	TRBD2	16	TGCGCCAACAGACTCAGGCGGGAGGGCCGGCAAGAGACCCAGTACTTC	CANRLRREGRQETQYF
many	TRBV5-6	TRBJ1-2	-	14	TGTGCCAGCAGCTTCAAAGCGGGCAGCTATGGCTACACCTTC	CASSFKAGSYGYTF
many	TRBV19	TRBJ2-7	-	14	TGTGCCAGTAGTATGGGAACTGCCTCCTACGAGCAGTACTTC	CASSMGTASYEQYF
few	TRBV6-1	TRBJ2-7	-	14	TGTGCCAGCAGTCTCGAAGCCTGGGGCTACGAGCAGTACTTC	CASSLEAWGYEQYF
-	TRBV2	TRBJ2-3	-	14	TGTGCCAGCAGACAGGGATCTAGCACAGATACGCAGTATTTT	CASRQGSSTDTQYF
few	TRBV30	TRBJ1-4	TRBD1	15	TGTGCCTGGAGTCCAAGGGACAGCTATAATGAAAAACTGTTTTTT	CAWSPRDSYNEKLFF
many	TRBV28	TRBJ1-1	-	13	TGTGCCAGCAGTTCCGCTACTCAAACTGAAGCTTTCTTT	CASSSATQTEAFF
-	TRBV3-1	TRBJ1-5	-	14	TGTGCCAGCAGCCCCAGTGGACCTGCTAGAGCCCAGCATTTT	CASSPSGPARAQHF
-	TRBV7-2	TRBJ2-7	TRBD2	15	TGTGCCAGCAGATTACTAGCGGGAACTTTCTACGAGCAGTACTTC	CASRLLAGTFYEQYF
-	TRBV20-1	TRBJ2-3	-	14	TGCAGTGCTAGAGAAGGTGCTTTCACAGATACGCAGTATTTT	CSAREGAFTDTQYF
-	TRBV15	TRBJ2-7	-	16	TGTGCCACCAGCAGAGAGGGGCCTACCGTTTATCATGAGCAGTACTTC	CATSREGPTVYHEQYF
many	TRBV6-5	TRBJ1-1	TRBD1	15	TGTGCCAGCAGTTTTGGACAGGCCTGGAACACTGAAGCTTTCTTT	CASSFGQAWNTEAFF
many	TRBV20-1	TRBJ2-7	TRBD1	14	TGCAGTGCCCTACGGGGGACAGGGACGAACGAGCAGTACTTC	CSALRGTGTNEQYF